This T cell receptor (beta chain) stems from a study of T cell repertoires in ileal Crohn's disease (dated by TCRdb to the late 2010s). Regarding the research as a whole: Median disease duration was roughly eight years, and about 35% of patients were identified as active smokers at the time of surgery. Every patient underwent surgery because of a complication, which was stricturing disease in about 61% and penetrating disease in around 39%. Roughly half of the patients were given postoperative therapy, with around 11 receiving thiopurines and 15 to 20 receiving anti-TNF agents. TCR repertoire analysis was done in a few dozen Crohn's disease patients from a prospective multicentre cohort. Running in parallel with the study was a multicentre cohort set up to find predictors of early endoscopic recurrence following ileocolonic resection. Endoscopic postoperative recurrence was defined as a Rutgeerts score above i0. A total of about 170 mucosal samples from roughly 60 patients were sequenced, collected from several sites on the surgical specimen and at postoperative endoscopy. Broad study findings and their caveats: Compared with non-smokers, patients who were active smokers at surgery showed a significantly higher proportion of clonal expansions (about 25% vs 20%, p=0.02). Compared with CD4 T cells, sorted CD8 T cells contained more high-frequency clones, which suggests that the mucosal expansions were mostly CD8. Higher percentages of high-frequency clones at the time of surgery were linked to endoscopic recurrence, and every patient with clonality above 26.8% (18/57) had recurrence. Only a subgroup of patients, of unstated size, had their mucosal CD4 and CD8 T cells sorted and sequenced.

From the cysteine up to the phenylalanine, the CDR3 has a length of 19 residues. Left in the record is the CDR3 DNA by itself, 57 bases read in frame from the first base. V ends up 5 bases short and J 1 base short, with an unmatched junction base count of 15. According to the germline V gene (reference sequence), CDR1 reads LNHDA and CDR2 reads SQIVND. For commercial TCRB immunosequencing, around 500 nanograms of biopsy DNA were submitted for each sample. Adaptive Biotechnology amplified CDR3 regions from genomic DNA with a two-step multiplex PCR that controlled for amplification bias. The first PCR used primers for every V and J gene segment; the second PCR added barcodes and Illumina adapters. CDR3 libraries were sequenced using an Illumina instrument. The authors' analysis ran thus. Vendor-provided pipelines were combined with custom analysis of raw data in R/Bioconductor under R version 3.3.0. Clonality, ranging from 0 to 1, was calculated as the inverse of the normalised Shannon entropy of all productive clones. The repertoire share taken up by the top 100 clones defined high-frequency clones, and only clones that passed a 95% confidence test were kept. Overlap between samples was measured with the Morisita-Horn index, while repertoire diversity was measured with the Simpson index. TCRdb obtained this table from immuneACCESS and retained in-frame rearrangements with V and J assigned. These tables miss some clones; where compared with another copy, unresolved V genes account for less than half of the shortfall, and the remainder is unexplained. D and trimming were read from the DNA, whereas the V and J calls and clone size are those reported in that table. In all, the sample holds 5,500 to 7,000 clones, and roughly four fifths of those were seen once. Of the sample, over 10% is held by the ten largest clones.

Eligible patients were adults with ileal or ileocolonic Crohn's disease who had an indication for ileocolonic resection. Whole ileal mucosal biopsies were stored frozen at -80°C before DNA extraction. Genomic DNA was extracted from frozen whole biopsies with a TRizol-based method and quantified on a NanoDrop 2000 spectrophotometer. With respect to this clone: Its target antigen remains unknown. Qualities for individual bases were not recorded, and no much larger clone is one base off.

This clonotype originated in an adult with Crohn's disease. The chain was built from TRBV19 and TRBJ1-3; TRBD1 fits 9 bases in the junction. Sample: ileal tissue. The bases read TGTGCCAGTAGTCAACCGAGGGACAGGGCTTCGAGATCTGGAAACACCATATATTTT. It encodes CASSQPRDRASRSGNTIYF.